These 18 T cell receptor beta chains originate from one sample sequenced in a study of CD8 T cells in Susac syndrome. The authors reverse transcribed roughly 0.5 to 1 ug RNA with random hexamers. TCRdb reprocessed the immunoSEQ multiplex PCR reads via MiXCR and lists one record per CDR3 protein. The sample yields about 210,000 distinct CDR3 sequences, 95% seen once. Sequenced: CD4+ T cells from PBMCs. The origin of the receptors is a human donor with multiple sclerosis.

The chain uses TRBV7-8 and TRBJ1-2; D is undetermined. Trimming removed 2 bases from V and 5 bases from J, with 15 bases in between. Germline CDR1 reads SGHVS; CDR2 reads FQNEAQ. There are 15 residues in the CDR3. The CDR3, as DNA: TGTGCCAGCAGCTTATTCGAGGGCACGGGATATGGCTACACCTTC. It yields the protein CASSLFEGTGYGYTF.

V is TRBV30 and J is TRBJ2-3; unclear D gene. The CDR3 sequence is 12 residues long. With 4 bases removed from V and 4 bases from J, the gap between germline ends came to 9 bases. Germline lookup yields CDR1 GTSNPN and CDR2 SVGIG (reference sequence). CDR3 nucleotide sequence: TGTGCCTGGATGGGGATGGCAGATACGCAGTATTTT. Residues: CAWMGMADTQYF. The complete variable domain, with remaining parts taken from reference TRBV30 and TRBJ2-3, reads SQTIHQWPATLVQPVGSPLSLECTVEGTSNPNLYWYRQAAGRGLQLLFYSVGIGQISSEVPQNLSASRPQDRQFILSSKKLLLSDSGFYLCAWMGMADTQYFGPGTRLTVL.

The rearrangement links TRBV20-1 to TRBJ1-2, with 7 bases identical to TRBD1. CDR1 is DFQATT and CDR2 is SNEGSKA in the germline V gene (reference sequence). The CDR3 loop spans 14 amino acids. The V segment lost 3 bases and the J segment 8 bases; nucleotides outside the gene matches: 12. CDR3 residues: CSARTGTLDGGYTF. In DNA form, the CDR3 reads TGCAGTGCTAGGACAGGGACCCTCGATGGGGGCTACACCTTC.

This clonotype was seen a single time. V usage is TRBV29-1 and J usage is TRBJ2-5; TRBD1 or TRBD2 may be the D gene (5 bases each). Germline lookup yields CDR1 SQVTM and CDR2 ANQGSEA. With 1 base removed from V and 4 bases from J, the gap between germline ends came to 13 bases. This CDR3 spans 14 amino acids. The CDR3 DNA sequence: TGCAGCGTTGAAGGGATGGGGGTGGGAGAGACCCAGTACTTC. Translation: CSVEGMGVGETQYF.

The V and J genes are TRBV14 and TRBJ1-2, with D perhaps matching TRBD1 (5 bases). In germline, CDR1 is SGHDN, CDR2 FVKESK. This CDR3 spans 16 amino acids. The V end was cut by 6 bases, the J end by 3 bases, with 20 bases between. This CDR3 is CASSQKGQGRYYGYTF. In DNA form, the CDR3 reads TGTGCCAGCAGTCAAAAGGGGCAGGGACGATACTATGGCTACACCTTC.

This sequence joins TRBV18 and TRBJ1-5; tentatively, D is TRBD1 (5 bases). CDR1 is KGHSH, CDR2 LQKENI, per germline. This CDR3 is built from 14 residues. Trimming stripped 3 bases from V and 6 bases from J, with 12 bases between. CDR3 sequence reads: CASSPTGTGQPQHF. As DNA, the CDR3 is TGTGCCAGCTCACCCACAGGTACGGGTCAGCCCCAGCATTTT.

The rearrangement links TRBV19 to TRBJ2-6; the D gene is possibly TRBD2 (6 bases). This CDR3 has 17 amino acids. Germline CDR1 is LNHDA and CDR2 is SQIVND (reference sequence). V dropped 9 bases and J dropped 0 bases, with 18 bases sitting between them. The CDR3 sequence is CASRLVGPLSGANVLTF. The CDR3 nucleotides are TGTGCCAGCCGACTAGTAGGCCCCCTCTCTGGGGCCAACGTCCTGACTTTC.

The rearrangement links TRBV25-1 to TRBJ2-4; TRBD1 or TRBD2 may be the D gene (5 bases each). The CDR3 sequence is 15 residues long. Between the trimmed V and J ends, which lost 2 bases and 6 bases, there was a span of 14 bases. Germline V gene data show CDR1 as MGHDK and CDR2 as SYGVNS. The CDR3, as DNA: TGTGCCAGCAGTGAAGGGATGGGGGTGGGAAACATTCAGTACTTC. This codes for CASSEGMGVGNIQYF.

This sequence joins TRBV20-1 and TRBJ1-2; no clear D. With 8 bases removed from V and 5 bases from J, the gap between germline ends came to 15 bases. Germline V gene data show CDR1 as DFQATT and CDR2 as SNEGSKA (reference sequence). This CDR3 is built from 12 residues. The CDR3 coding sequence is TGCAGTCAGATACAGCGAGCGTATGGCTACACCTTC. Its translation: CSQIQRAYGYTF.

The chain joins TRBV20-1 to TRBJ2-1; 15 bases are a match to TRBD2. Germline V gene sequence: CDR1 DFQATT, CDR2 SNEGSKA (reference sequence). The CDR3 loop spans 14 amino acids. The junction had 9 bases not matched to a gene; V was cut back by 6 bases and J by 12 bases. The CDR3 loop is CSARTSGRVVGQFF. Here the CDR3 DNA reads TGCAGTGCCCGGACTAGCGGGAGGGTGGTCGGGCAGTTCTTC.

The DNA for the CDR3 is TGTGCCAGCAGCCAAGATAACGGAGACTACGAGCAGTACTTC. Its protein product is CASSQDNGDYEQYF. This chain uses TRBV3-1 with TRBJ2-7; D uncertain. This CDR3 region has 14 residues. The V and J ends lost 0 bases and 3 bases respectively, with 9 bases between them. Germline CDR1 is LGHDT and CDR2 is YNNKEL (reference sequence).

In DNA, the CDR3 is TGCAGCGTTGGCGGGAGGGCCGTAGATACGCAGTATTTT. Translated, it gives CSVGGRAVDTQYF. V usage is TRBV29-1 and J usage is TRBJ2-3, with 9 bases matching TRBD2. V lost 4 bases to trimming and J lost 5 bases; unmatched junction nucleotides: 4. CDR1 is SQVTM, CDR2 ANQGSEA, per germline. The length of the CDR3 is 13 residues.

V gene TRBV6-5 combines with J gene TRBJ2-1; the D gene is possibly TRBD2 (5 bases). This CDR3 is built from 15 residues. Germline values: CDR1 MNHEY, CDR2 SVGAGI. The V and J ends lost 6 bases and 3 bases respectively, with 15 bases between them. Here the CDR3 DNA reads TGTGCCAGCAGGGACTCTTTCGGAAACTACAATGAGCAGTTCTTC. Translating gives CASRDSFGNYNEQFF.

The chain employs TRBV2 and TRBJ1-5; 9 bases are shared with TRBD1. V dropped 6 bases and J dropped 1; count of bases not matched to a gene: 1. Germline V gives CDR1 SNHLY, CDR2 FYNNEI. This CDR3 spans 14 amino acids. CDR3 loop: CASSGTGSNQPQHF. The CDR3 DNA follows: TGTGCCAGCAGCGGGACAGGGAGCAATCAGCCCCAGCATTTT.

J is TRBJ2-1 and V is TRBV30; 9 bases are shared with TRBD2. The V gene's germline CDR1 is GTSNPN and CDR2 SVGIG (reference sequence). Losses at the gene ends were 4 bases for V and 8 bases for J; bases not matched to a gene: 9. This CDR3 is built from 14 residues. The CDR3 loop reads CAWTRGLAVDEQFF. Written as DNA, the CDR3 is TGTGCCTGGACTCGGGGACTAGCTGTCGATGAGCAGTTCTTC.

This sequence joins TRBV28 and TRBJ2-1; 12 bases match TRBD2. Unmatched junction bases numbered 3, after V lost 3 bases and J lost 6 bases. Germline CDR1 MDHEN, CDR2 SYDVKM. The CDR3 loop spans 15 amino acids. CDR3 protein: CASSFSSGRANEQFF. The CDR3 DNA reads TGTGCCAGCAGTTTTTCTAGCGGGAGGGCCAATGAGCAGTTCTTC.

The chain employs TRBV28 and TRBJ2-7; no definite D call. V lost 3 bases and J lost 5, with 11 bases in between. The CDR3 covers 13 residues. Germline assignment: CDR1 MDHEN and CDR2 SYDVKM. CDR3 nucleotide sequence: TGTGCCAGCAGTTTTAAGTTGCGACACGAGCAGTACTTC. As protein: CASSFKLRHEQYF.

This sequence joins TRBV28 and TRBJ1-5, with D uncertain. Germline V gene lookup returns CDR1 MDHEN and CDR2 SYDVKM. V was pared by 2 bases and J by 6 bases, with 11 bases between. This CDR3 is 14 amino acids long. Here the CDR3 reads CASSLRGGGQPQHF. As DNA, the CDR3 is TGTGCCAGCAGTTTACGGGGAGGAGGTCAGCCCCAGCATTTT.